A single T cell receptor beta chain is shown here with its context. This clonotype was counted at least ten times. Its target antigen remains unknown. Base-call qualities are not available, and no considerably larger clone is one nucleotide away. This sample was included in a study of T cells in Graves' hyperthyroidism and ophthalmopathy (dated by TCRdb to the late 2010s). At the level of the whole study: Peripheral blood samples were taken at initial diagnosis, before any treatment was given. To identify distinguishing TCR V-J signatures, a discovery cohort of about a hundred patients was used, comprising 40 to 45 with Graves' ophthalmopathy and around 57 with stable Graves' hyperthyroidism. After sampling, hyperthyroidism patients received methimazole starting at 30 mg daily, and ophthalmopathy patients received high-dose intravenous methylprednisolone. For training and testing, the 100 or so patients in the discovery cohort were randomly divided in a 7:3 ratio. The study also compared thyroid tissue and blood T-cell repertoires from five or six Graves' hyperthyroidism patients. Prospective prediction of ophthalmopathy was tested in an independent validation cohort consisting of 18 hyperthyroidism patients and around 16 patients who later progressed to ophthalmopathy. The paper describes TCR Vbeta CDR3 sequencing of around 130 peripheral blood samples, made up of about 41 ophthalmopathy patients, approximately 73 hyperthyroidism patients and approximately 17 progressor patients.

A patient counted as having stable Graves' hyperthyroidism if no progression to ophthalmopathy occurred over 18 months of follow-up. Hyperthyroidism patients were aged 18 to 65 years and newly diagnosed, with disease duration of less than 2 months. Any patient with an uncontrolled infection, another autoimmune disease, pregnancy or lactation was excluded. Clinical symptoms, serum thyroxine and TRAb, thyroid ultrasound, and orbital computed tomography formed the basis for the diagnoses. Ficoll-Paque density gradient centrifugation was used to isolate PBMCs from about 10 ml of fresh peripheral blood. Trizol reagent was used to extract total RNA, and RNA quality was then checked on an Agilent 2100 Bioanalyzer. General conclusions and limits of the study: Most expanded thyroid clonotypes (frequency above 0.001) were also detected in blood, suggesting blood repertoires may reflect thyroid immune responses. During validation, the model predicted progression to ophthalmopathy a median of roughly 7.1 months ahead of onset, with just under 71% sensitivity and 72.22% specificity. A 13 V-J signature model separated ophthalmopathy from stable hyperthyroidism, with around 90% sensitivity and roughly 81% specificity in cross-validation and 80%/75% in testing. Sample size was not statistically predetermined, and blinding of investigators to group allocation was not performed.

Amplification of TCR beta CDR3 regions was carried out from RNA transcripts. The first round of RT-PCR for the TCR CDR3 was performed with the HTBI primer set and the Qiagen OneStep RT-PCR kit. A second multiplex PCR round built the libraries, followed by size selection and purification. Sequencing of the libraries was done on an Illumina HiSeq2000 using paired-end 100 bp reads. The authors' analysis ran thus. SOAPnuke was used to process the raw data, removing reads that contained adapters or uncalled bases, had a mean Phred below 15, or lacked an exact match to the constant primer or identifier. COPE v1.2.5 was used to merge high-quality paired reads, and clonotypes were defined as unique nucleotide sequences. MiTCR v1.1 was used to align the clonotypes against IMGT TRBV, TRBD and TRBJ reference segments. The analysis included only V-J combinations with a frequency above 0.0001, which together covered more than 98% of the repertoires. A TCS score was defined as the ratio between F50 (clonal expansion) and ExV (chaos), using BLOSUM62-based TCRdist between CDR3 peptides within each V-J. Welch's t-statistics and random forest reduced around 550 V-J features to roughly 13, which were used in a naive Bayes classifier (R e1071). TCRdb reprocessing: public reads trimmed at Q25 with fastp, clones called with MiXCR, in-frame beta chains kept. Rows are combined by CDR3 protein, so each entry shows the most common genes and DNA. What appears here as the V and J calls and clone size reflects TCRdb's work, not the paper's. This sample holds around 200,000 distinct CDR3 sequences; more than 15% were observed only once. The biggest ten clones account for roughly 29% of the sample.

Sequencing used blood. This clonotype originated in a woman aged 45-65 years with Graves' hyperthyroidism.

The CDR3 is CASSTDRGPYSNQPQHF. The bases read TGTGCCAGTAGTACGGACAGGGGGCCTTATAGCAATCAGCCCCAGCATTTT. The V and J segments used are TRBV19 and TRBJ1-5; 11 junctional bases match TRBD1. Spanning cysteine to phenylalanine, the CDR3 consists of 17 amino acids. CDR3 DNA only is kept here, 51 bases in frame from base 1. CDR1 LNHDA and CDR2 SQIVND were looked up in the germline V gene (reference sequence). Ends trimmed: V by 4 bases, J by 0 bases; bases unmatched to a gene: 5.